This T cell receptor beta chain was sequenced in a study of beta chain features in type 1 diabetes. About the study: Across the samples, over 85 million sorted cells were examined in total.

cDNA synthesis used the whole RNA isolate, giving expressed TCRB sequences. Produced via immunoSEQ multiplex PCR; TCRdb's table is partial and in-frame only. This table has some 370,000 clones, over 8.5% appearing once. The CDR3 is made up of 15 amino acids. The germline V gene has CDR1 MDHEN and CDR2 SYDVKM. The ends were cut back, 6 bases at V and 0 bases at J, with 14 bases in the middle. Study-wide results and limits: For Type 1 diabetes patients, all four CD4+ subsets carried TCRB CDR3s that were moderately but significantly shorter.

As regards this clone: Antigen: not known.

The genes are TRBV28 and TRBJ1-1, with D tentatively TRBD1 (5 bases). This TCR derives from a man under 40 with type 1 diabetes. Sequencing was carried out using central memory CD4+ T cells from blood. The CDR3 DNA reads as TGTGCCAGCAGAATTGACAGTACCCTGAACACTGAAGCTTTCTTT. Translation: CASRIDSTLNTEAFF.